These 4 T cell receptor beta chains share one sample of origin, sequenced in a study of response to subunit inactivated influenza vaccine. From the RT-PCR reads, TCRdb called clonotypes with MiXCR, one entry per CDR3 protein. The sample lists fewer than 750,000 distinct CDR3 sequences; about 14% were seen once. The input for sequencing was PBMCs from blood, taken roughly 13 days after vaccination. The source is a man aged 50-60 years who received an inactivated influenza vaccine.

The chain uses TRBV4-2 and TRBJ2-1; no firm D call. Germline CDR1 reads LGHNA; CDR2 reads YNFKEQ. Trimming cost V 0 bases and J 0 bases, with 12 bases left between them. The CDR3 contains 17 residues. CDR3: CASSQEGSPSSYNEQFF. CDR3 coding DNA: TGTGCCAGCAGCCAAGAGGGGTCTCCTAGCTCCTACAATGAGCAGTTCTTC.

CDR3 in amino acids: CASSLAGTENTEAFF. The CDR3 DNA follows: TGTGCCAGCAGCTTAGCTGGGACAGAGAACACTGAAGCTTTCTTT. This chain links TRBV7-6 with TRBJ1-1, with 7 bases lining up with TRBD1. The V gene's germline CDR1 is SGHVS and CDR2 FNYEAQ. The V segment lost 0 bases and the J segment 1 base; nucleotides outside the gene matches: 2. The CDR3 is 15 residues long.

This clonotype was recorded at least ten times. The gene calls are TRBV3-1 and TRBJ2-1; D assignment may be TRBD1 or TRBD2 (5 bases each). Germline V gene sequence: CDR1 LGHDT, CDR2 YNNKEL (reference sequence). V was trimmed by 0 bases and J by 8 bases, leaving 8 bases between them. The CDR3 loop spans 13 amino acids. CDR3 protein: CASSQDRDDEQFF. CDR3 DNA sequence: TGTGCCAGCAGCCAAGATAGGGACGATGAGCAGTTCTTC.

V usage is TRBV5-5 and J usage is TRBJ2-2, with D perhaps matching TRBD2 (6 bases). V shed 6 bases and J shed 5 bases, with 17 bases lying between them. The CDR3 sequence is 15 residues long. Germline values: CDR1 SGHKS, CDR2 YYEKEE (reference sequence). The chain's CDR3 is CASTWERAGTGELFF. The CDR3 region has the DNA TGTGCCAGCACATGGGAAAGGGCGGGAACCGGGGAGCTGTTTTTT.